The rows below give T cell receptor beta chains drawn from one sample of a study of graft-versus-host responses after intestinal transplantation. Assay used: immunoSEQ multiplex PCR; TCRdb lists only in-frame clones, some missing. In the table there are over 70,000 clones, over 80% of which are singletons. These receptors have no known antigen. The sample in question was unstimulated CD8+ T cells sorted from spleen or lymph node cells, obtained before intestinal transplant. The receptor set was obtained from a human donor who received an intestinal transplant. CDR3s include the opening cysteine and the closing phenylalanine or tryptophan. Fields, in order: J gene, CDR3 length, V gene, D gene, clone size, CDR3 DNA, CDR3 protein. D genes are given only for firm matches. Size is omitted from some rows. Given values are once, few, many or a class for expanded clones.

>TRBJ1-1|15|TRBV5-4|.|.
TGTGCCAGCAGCCTTTCGAGGTACGGGGACACTGAAGCTTTCTTT
CASSLSRYGDTEAFF
>TRBJ2-7|17|TRBV5-3|TRBD1|.
TGTGCCAGAAGCTTGATCGGACAGGGGTTCCCTAATTACGAGCAGTACTTC
CARSLIGQGFPNYEQYF
>TRBJ2-7|13|TRBV27|.|.
TGTGCCAGCAGTTTCGGTCAGTACTACGAGCAGTACTTC
CASSFGQYYEQYF
>TRBJ2-7|16|TRBV6-5|TRBD1|.
TGTGCCAGCAGTTATGGTGGGGACAGGGGGTGGGACGAGCAGTACTTC
CASSYGGDRGWDEQYF
>TRBJ2-5|17|TRBV7-6|TRBD2|once
TGTGCCAGCAGTCCCGGGACTAGCGGGCGTTTGGGGGAGACCCAGTACTTC
CASSPGTSGRLGETQYF
>TRBJ2-5|16|TRBV5-1|.|.
TGCGCCAGCAGCTTCACTCGGACACCACCGCAAGAGACCCAGTACTTC
CASSFTRTPPQETQYF
>TRBJ2-7|12|TRBV7-2|.|.
TGTGCCAGCAGAGGACAGTTCTACGAGCAGTACTTC
CASRGQFYEQYF
>TRBJ2-1|14|TRBV19|TRBD2|once
TGTGCCAGTAGTATGGGACTAGCGGTCAATGAGCAGTTCTTC
CASSMGLAVNEQFF
>TRBJ2-3|12|TRBV28|TRBD1|.
TGTGCCAGCAGTTTCGGGGACAGAACGCAGTATTTT
CASSFGDRTQYF
>TRBJ1-6|16|TRBV13|.|.
TGTGCCAGCAGCTCGGGGGAACTCTTAGGAAATTCACCCCTCCACTTT
CASSSGELLGNSPLHF
>TRBJ2-3|16|TRBV5-1|TRBD2|.
TGCGCCAGCAGCTCCGGGACTAGCGGCCGAGGAGATACGCAGTATTTT
CASSSGTSGRGDTQYF
>TRBJ1-1|16|TRBV4-1|TRBD1|.
TGCGCCAGCAGCCAAGATGGAGGGTCAGGGGGCACTGAAGCTTTCTTT
CASSQDGGSGGTEAFF
>TRBJ2-7|16|TRBV19|TRBD2|.
TGTGCCAGTAGTATAGATTCCAGCGGGAGCCCCTACGAGCAGTACTTC
CASSIDSSGSPYEQYF
>TRBJ2-3|15|TRBV4-1|.|.
TGCGCCAGCAGCCAAGGACTCCTCAGCACAGATACGCAGTATTTT
CASSQGLLSTDTQYF
>TRBJ2-5|15|TRBV6-6|.|.
TGTGCCAGCAGTTACCGGCAGGGTGTGGGGGAGACCCAGTACTTC
CASSYRQGVGETQYF
>TRBJ1-2|15|TRBV7-9|.|.
TGTGCCAGCAGCGTGGGGGAGTTTGGTAATTATGGCTACACCTTC
CASSVGEFGNYGYTF
>TRBJ1-1|13|TRBV6-4|.|.
TGTGCCAGCAGCGCAGGGGATCGGGCTGAAGCTTTCTTT
CASSAGDRAEAFF